This T cell receptor beta chain was observed in a study of blood T cell repertoires in COVID-19 (TCRdb year 2020). Regarding the study in general: Samples from collaborators originated in the United States, Italy and Spain and spanned both the acute and convalescent phases of COVID-19. The material from the prospective study consisted of cDNA or gDNA derived from T cells, B-cell-depleted T cells, or PBMCs. Deeply sampled blood TCRbeta repertoires from subjects exposed to, actively infected with, or recovered from COVID-19 were included in the dataset. The repertoires were released in a freely available public database intended as a resource for research on the immune response to SARS-CoV-2. Samples came from the ongoing ImmuneRACE study (first 160 participants) plus 1,254 subjects from 6 global collaborators. Sample metadata almost always included a de-identified subject ID, COVID-19 status, age in years and sex. Where available, HLA class I and class II types were obtained from metadata supplied by the sample provider rather than from assay-based typing.

General findings and caveats noted by the study authors: Clinical and demographic metadata were provided uncurated, with the amount varying by source and participant.

TCRbeta CDR3 regions were amplified from genomic DNA using the immunoSEQ Assay, a bias-controlled multiplex PCR. Processing in the source paper ran as follows. The number of nucleated cells in each sample was estimated by amplification of reference gene primers within the assay. Sequence reads were collapsed and filtered to measure the absolute abundance of every unique TCRbeta CDR3 rearrangement. For each sample, productive Simpson clonality was calculated as the square root of Simpson's diversity index over productive rearrangements. As stored in TCRdb, this immuneACCESS dataset retains in-frame rearrangements with V and J assigned. A fraction of the clones does not appear; measured against another copy, unresolved V genes explain less than half of the discrepancy, and the remainder lacks a known reason. Clonal size and the V and J genes are those of that table, whereas D and trimming came from the DNA. In this sample the table shows 360,000 or so clones, roughly nine tenths of which occur a single time. The ten largest clones take up 3% of the sample.

V trim: 4 bases; J trim: 6 bases; unmatched bases: 9. Per the germline V gene, SGHRS is the CDR1 and YFSETQ is the CDR2. From the cysteine up to the phenylalanine, the CDR3 has a length of 15 residues. The DNA shown is the 45-base CDR3, in frame from base 1. In regard to this clone: This clone's antigen is unknown. No much larger clonotype is one base removed from it; base qualities were not supplied.

Enrolling through a virtual design, the prospective study's participants ranged in age from roughly 18 to 95 years and lived across roughly 23 United States geographic areas. To assign participants to cohorts, the prospective study relied on clinical history that participants themselves reported in a screening survey and a study questionnaire. Recovered participants in ImmuneRACE Cohort 3 were defined by two consecutive negative NP/OP PCR tests, clearance by a healthcare professional, or resolution of symptoms. Mobile phlebotomists in the prospective study collected whole blood, serum and a nasopharyngeal or oropharyngeal swab from every participant. Participants in the prospective study had the option to provide additional blood draws and questionnaires over an approximately 2-month period. Before DNA extraction, blood samples from the prospective study were shipped at room temperature or frozen.

Material for sequencing was PBMCs or T cells enriched from blood (not recorded which). The sequence was collected from a woman under 40 who had recovered from COVID-19. The sequence joins TRBV5-1 to TRBJ2-2, and 7 junction bases match TRBD1. The CDR3 sequence is CASSVGTVRSGELFF. The DNA reads TGCGCCAGCAGCGTCGGGACAGTACGGTCCGGGGAGCTGTTTTTT.